Listed here are 2 T cell receptor beta chains from one sample, sequenced in a study of T cell responses to AZD1222 COVID-19 vaccine. The assay was immunoSEQ multiplex PCR, and TCRdb's table has in-frame clones only and misses some. The data hold about 120,000 clones, with around 90% observed a single time. The sequencing here drew on peripheral blood, taken on day 0 of AZD1222 vaccination. The receptors derive from an adult in good health.

The chain has TRBV27 and TRBJ2-7; the match to TRBD1 covers 7 bases. Per germline, CDR1 MNHEY and CDR2 SMNVEV (reference sequence). The V gene end was trimmed by 3 bases and the J gene end by 2 bases; junction bases not matched to a gene: 7. The CDR3 is made up of 15 amino acids. CDR3 residues: CASSFGTQGAYEQYF. The CDR3 DNA follows: TGTGCCAGCAGTTTCGGGACCCAGGGGGCCTACGAGCAGTACTTC.

In DNA form, the CDR3 reads TGCGCCAGCAGCTTGGGACAGGGAGCATGGGATCCTGGCTACACCTTC. Its translation: CASSLGQGAWDPGYTF. J is TRBJ1-2 and V is TRBV5-1; 7 bases are shared with TRBD1. The CDR3 runs to 16 residues. In germline, CDR1 is SGHRS, CDR2 YFSETQ. Trimming at V came to 0 bases and at J to 7 bases, leaving 12 bases not matched to a gene.